The 9 T cell receptor beta chains presented below share a single source sample, sequenced in a study of T cells in Graves' hyperthyroidism and ophthalmopathy. RNA transcripts served as the template for amplifying TCR beta CDR3 regions. The primer set for the first-round RT-PCR of the TCR CDR3 was HTBI. TCRdb ran MiXCR on the multiplex PCR reads and lists one entry per CDR3 protein. The data show a few hundred thousand distinct CDR3 sequences, with 40% to 55% seen just once and about 8.2% held by the top ten. Sequencing was carried out using peripheral blood or thyroid tissue (not recorded which). The receptors were gathered from a woman aged 18-29 years with Graves' hyperthyroidism.

The CDR3 loop reads CASSDANGRDGETQYF. In DNA form, the CDR3 reads TGCGCCAGCAGTGATGCTAACGGGAGAGACGGAGAGACCCAGTACTTC. The rearrangement uses TRBV10-2 and TRBJ2-5; D possibly corresponds to TRBD2 (6 bases). CDR1 is WSHSY, CDR2 SAAADI, per germline. CDR3 length: 16 amino acids. The ends were cut back, 3 bases at V and 4 bases at J, with 18 bases in the middle.

Remarks on this clonotype: This may stem from a read error, because a much larger clone lies one nucleotide away. The CDR3 loop reads CALGEGPEASF. The CDR3 nucleotides read TGTGCCCTCGGGGAGGGGCCTGAAGCTTCCTTT. The chain joins TRBV25-1 to TRBJ1-1, with D maybe TRBD1 (5 bases). The CDR3 consists of 11 residues. From germline, CDR1 is MGHDK and CDR2 SYGVNS. Based on the CDR3 plus reference TRBV25-1 and TRBJ1-1, the full variable domain is EADIYQTPRYLVIGTGKKITLECSQTMGHDKMYWYQQDPGMELHLIHYSYGVNSTEKGDLSSESTVSRIRTEHFPLTLESARPSHTSQYLCALGEGPEASFGQGTRLTVV.

The CDR3 loop reads CASSEMASTDTQYF. As DNA, the CDR3 is TGCGCCAGCAGTGAGATGGCGTCCACAGATACGCAGTATTTT. The V gene is TRBV10-1, the J gene TRBJ2-3; the D is unclear. The ends were cut back, 2 bases at V and 2 bases at J, with 8 bases in the middle. The CDR3 is 14 amino acids. The germline V gene has CDR1 WNHNN and CDR2 SYGVQD (reference sequence).

This clonotype appeared a single time. The chain carries TRBV29-1 and TRBJ1-4, with D hard to call. This CDR3 has 13 amino acids. From germline, CDR1 is SQVTM and CDR2 ANQGSEA. Deletions cut 3 bases from V and 6 bases from J, with 11 bases between. The CDR3 nucleotides read TGCAGCGTTGAGGCAGGCGGGCATGAAAAACTGTTTTTT. This encodes CSVEAGGHEKLFF. Drawing the rest from reference TRBV29-1 and TRBJ1-4, the complete variable domain is SAVISQKPSRDICQRGTSLTIQCQVDSQVTMMFWYRQQPGQSLTLIATANQGSEATYESGFVIDKFPISRPNLTFSTLTVSNMSPEDSSIYLCSVEAGGHEKLFFGSGTQLSVL.

This clonotype was detected once. Possible read error: a much larger clone is one base away. The rearrangement links TRBV15 to TRBJ2-5, with a tentative D call TRBD1 (6 bases). The CDR3 contains 18 residues. Germline V gene lookup returns CDR1 LNHNV and CDR2 YYDKDF (reference sequence). The germline V and J ends were trimmed by 0 bases and 2 bases, with 19 bases remaining between them. The CDR3 is CATSREAIGGGLQETQYF. The CDR3 DNA reads TGTGCCACCAGCAGAGAGGCTATAGGGGGTGGCCTTCAAGAGACCCAGTACTTC.

Concerning this clonotype itself: A much bigger clone sits one base away, suggesting this may be a read error. CDR3 protein: CATSDSQGTSGIYEQYF. The CDR3 nucleotides read TGTGCCACCAGTGATTCCCAGGGGACTAGCGGGATCTACGAGCAGTACTTC. This chain uses TRBV24-1 with TRBJ2-7; 13 positions match TRBD2. Trimming removed 2 bases from V and 3 bases from J; junction bases left unmatched: 6. The CDR3 spans 17 residues. The germline CDR1 and CDR2 sequences are KGHDR and SFDVKD.

The J gene is TRBJ2-7, the V gene TRBV10-3; 10 bases agree with TRBD2. The V and J ends lost 10 bases and 3 bases, in that order; junction bases with no gene match: 12. The CDR3 extends over 15 amino acids. Germline CDR1 ENHRY, CDR2 SYGVKD. CDR3 sequence: CASSTTSGEVYEQYF. The CDR3 region has the DNA TGTGCCAGCAGCACAACTAGCGGGGAAGTCTACGAGCAGTACTTC.

This clonotype showed up many times. The chain is built from TRBV24-1 and TRBJ2-5, with a possible D match to TRBD2 (6 bases). The CDR3 totals 11 residues. The germline CDR1 and CDR2 sequences are KGHDR and SFDVKD. The ends were cut back, 11 bases at V and 4 bases at J, with 10 bases in the middle. This CDR3 is CASQEGETQYF. In DNA form, the CDR3 reads TGTGCCAGCCAGGAGGGAGAGACCCAGTACTTC.

This clonotype has just a few counts. The chain is built from TRBV12-3 or TRBV12-4 and TRBJ1-2; D is undetermined. The CDR3 has 13 residues. V lost 6 bases, J lost 2 bases, and 10 bases lay in between. The CDR3 spells CASRKRGNYGYTF. The CDR3 DNA reads as TGTGCCAGCAGAAAAAGAGGAAACTATGGCTACACCTTC.